The 32 T cell receptor beta chains in this list originate from one sample, sequenced in a study of control samples from healthy donors and cancer patients. TCRdb keeps only in-frame clones here, not all; method: immunoSEQ multiplex PCR. The data contain some 20,000 clones, around 85% of them singletons. Sequencing was done on a sample of PBMCs. Source of these receptors: a man in his 60s with head and neck cancer.

The chain couples TRBV15 to TRBJ2-1, with 8 bases identical to TRBD2. After removal of 2 bases from V and 8 bases from J, the junction contained 8 bases not matched to a gene. The CDR3 is made up of 15 amino acids. The germline V gene encodes CDR1 LNHNV and CDR2 YYDKDF (reference sequence). The CDR3: CATSRSSGGLDEQFF. The CDR3 nucleotides read TGTGCCACCAGCAGATCGAGCGGGGGCTTAGATGAGCAGTTCTTC. Full variable domain (missing parts from reference TRBV15 and TRBJ2-1): DAMVIQNPRYQVTQFGKPVTLSCSQTLNHNVMYWYQQKSSQAPKLLFHYYDKDFNNEADTPDNFQSRRPNTSFCFLDIRSPGLGDTAMYLCATSRSSGGLDEQFFGPGTRLTVL.

The table lists this clone with a count of one. V is TRBV27 and J is TRBJ2-5, with no clear D. The CDR3 is made up of 11 amino acids. Germline V gene lookup returns CDR1 MNHEY and CDR2 SMNVEV (reference sequence). V lost 2 bases to trimming and J lost 4 bases, with 2 bases between them. DNA of the CDR3: TGTGCCAGCAGTTTAAGAGAGACCCAGTACTTC. Its protein is CASSLRETQYF.

V and J are TRBV5-1 and TRBJ2-1; D may match TRBD1 or TRBD2 (5 bases each). In germline, CDR1 is SGHRS, CDR2 YFSETQ. Deletions cut 4 bases from V and 0 bases from J, with 20 bases between. CDR3 length: 18 residues. The CDR3 loop is CASSPGTSPILSYNEQFF. CDR3 DNA: TGCGCCAGCAGCCCGGGGACCAGTCCCATCCTCTCCTACAATGAGCAGTTCTTC.

V and J are TRBV18 and TRBJ1-5; D is uncertain. The CDR3 length is 13 residues. Germline CDR1 KGHSH, CDR2 LQKENI. V dropped 10 bases and J dropped 3 bases, with 13 bases sitting between them. CDR3 nucleotides: TGTGCCACGTCTTGGGAAACCAATCAGCCCCAGCATTTT. This encodes CATSWETNQPQHF.

CDR3 DNA sequence: TGTGCCAGCTCATTGGGCACTGAAGCTTTCTTT. It encodes CASSLGTEAFF. The rearrangement links TRBV18 to TRBJ1-1; D is unclear. The CDR3 sequence is 11 residues long. Germline CDR1 and CDR2: KGHSH and LQKENI. V was trimmed by 5 bases and J by 4 bases, leaving 5 bases between them.

The chain has TRBV7-3 and TRBJ2-2; the match to TRBD2 covers 13 bases. Germline lookup yields CDR1 SGHTA and CDR2 FQGTGA. V trimming: 5 bases; J trimming: 2 bases; junction bases outside the gene matches: 5. There are 17 residues in the CDR3. The DNA for the CDR3 is TGTGCCAGCAGCGTACTAGCGGGAGGGCCTAACACCGGGGAGCTGTTTTTT. Amino acids: CASSVLAGGPNTGELFF.

The chain combines TRBV5-1 with TRBJ1-2; no reliable D call. The CDR3 runs to 13 residues. V was cut by 4 bases and J by 0 bases, with 7 bases left in between. CDR1 is SGHRS and CDR2 is YFSETQ in the germline V gene. The CDR3 loop reads CASSPTPNYGYTF. In DNA, the CDR3 is TGCGCCAGCAGCCCAACACCTAACTATGGCTACACCTTC. The whole variable domain, filled in from reference TRBV5-1 and TRBJ1-2, reads KAGVTQTPRYLIKTRGQQVTLSCSPISGHRSVSWYQQTPGQGLQFLFEYFSETQRNKGNFPGRFSGRQFSNSRSEMNVSTLELGDSALYLCASSPTPNYGYTFGSGTRLTVV.

This chain links TRBV21-1 with TRBJ2-2. TRBV21-1 is an annotated pseudogene. CDR3 size: 16 residues. The CDR3 sequence: CASSKRRRQNTGELFF. The DNA for the CDR3 is TGTGCCAGCAGCAAAAGGCGGCGACAGAACACCGGGGAGCTGTTTTTT.

The chain recombines TRBV15 with TRBJ2-1; D remains ambiguous. Germline values: CDR1 LNHNV, CDR2 YYDKDF (reference sequence). V dropped 0 bases and J dropped 7 bases, with 7 bases sitting between them. The CDR3 has 13 amino acids. The CDR3 sequence is CATSRDRHNEQFF. The CDR3 bases are TGTGCCACCAGCAGAGACAGGCATAATGAGCAGTTCTTC.

The chain links TRBV9 to TRBJ1-2, with 7 bases fitting TRBD1. The CDR3 is 14 amino acids. CDR1 SGDLS and CDR2 YYNGEE come from the germline V gene. V dropped 0 bases and J dropped 4; count of bases not matched to a gene: 3. CDR3 loop: CASSVAGTVYGYTF. CDR3 nucleotide sequence: TGTGCCAGCAGCGTAGCAGGGACAGTCTATGGCTACACCTTC.

The genes are TRBV9 and TRBJ2-1; 9 nucleotides align to TRBD2. The CDR3 totals 14 residues. V shed 4 bases and J 5 bases; nucleotides not matched to a gene: 4. Germline CDR1 reads SGDLS; CDR2 reads YYNGEE. CDR3 nucleotides: TGTGCCAGCAGCCCGACTAGCGGAAACAATGAGCAGTTCTTC. It specifies CASSPTSGNNEQFF.

The chain joins TRBV11-2 to TRBJ2-1; TRBD2 might be the D (5 bases). This CDR3 comprises 14 residues. V gave up 4 bases and J gave up 6 bases, with 13 bases separating them. Germline V lookup: CDR1 SGHAT, CDR2 FQNNGV. CDR3 sequence (DNA): TGTGCCAGCAGCTCCTTGTTAGCGATCAATGAGCAGTTCTTC. Protein: CASSSLLAINEQFF. The full variable domain, in which reference TRBV11-2 and TRBJ2-1 provide the parts outside the CDR3, is EAGVAQSPRYKIIEKRQSVAFWCNPISGHATLYWYQQILGQGPKLLIQFQNNGVVDDSQLPKDRFSAERLKGVDSTLKIQPAKLEDSAVYLCASSSLLAINEQFFGPGTRLTVL.

This chain joins TRBV12-3 or TRBV12-4 and TRBJ1-2; no clear D. The CDR3 has 12 residues. V dropped 1 base and J dropped 5 bases, with 5 bases sitting between them. The CDR3 region has the DNA TGTGCCAGCAGTTTAGGGCAGTATGGCTACACCTTC. This gives the protein CASSLGQYGYTF.

This chain links TRBV13 with TRBJ1-3; D is possibly TRBD1 (5 bases). The CDR3 contains 18 residues. Germline values: CDR1 PRHDT, CDR2 FYEKMQ (reference sequence). V lost 1 base, J lost 0 bases, and 16 bases lay in between. The CDR3 reads CASSLEGWGRISGNTIYF. The CDR3 DNA is TGTGCCAGCAGCTTAGAAGGCTGGGGACGGATCTCTGGAAACACCATATATTTT.

The chain is built from TRBV5-6 and TRBJ2-2, with 7 bases that match TRBD2. The CDR3 has 17 residues. Trimming at V came to 4 bases and at J to 3 bases, leaving 12 bases not matched to a gene. Germline CDR1 SGHDT, CDR2 YYEEEE. CDR3 nucleotide sequence: TGTGCCAGCAGCCGGGTGGGTACTAGCGAGTACACCGGGGAGCTGTTTTTT. It encodes CASSRVGTSEYTGELFF.

The chain joins TRBV21-1 to TRBJ2-7. TRBV21-1 is given as a pseudogene. This CDR3 comprises 14 residues. The CDR3, as DNA: TGTGCCAGCAGCAAAGAGGGGGGCTTCTACGAGCAGTACTTC. Its translation: CASSKEGGFYEQYF.

The chain carries TRBV6-5 and TRBJ1-2; the D is unclear. Trimming removed 4 bases at V and 5 bases at J, with 14 bases between. Germline V gives CDR1 MNHEY, CDR2 SVGAGI. The CDR3 loop spans 14 amino acids. The CDR3 protein is CASSSRAGDYGYTF. The CDR3 nucleotides are TGTGCCAGCAGTTCCCGGGCGGGAGATTATGGCTACACCTTC.

This clone was found a few times. This chain joins TRBV2 and TRBJ2-7, with 7 bases fitting TRBD1. V lost 6 bases and J lost 3; bases outside the gene matches: 17. The V gene's germline CDR1 is SNHLY and CDR2 FYNNEI. The CDR3 is 17 amino acids. The CDR3 protein is CASSPTGIGLVGYEQYF. For the CDR3, the DNA is TGTGCCAGCAGCCCGACAGGGATAGGGCTAGTCGGCTACGAGCAGTACTTC.

The chain carries TRBV27 and TRBJ2-7; no firm D call. The CDR3 totals 13 residues. Per germline, CDR1 MNHEY and CDR2 SMNVEV (reference sequence). Trimming left V 4 bases short and J 3 bases short, with 10 bases between. The CDR3 sequence: CASSYQTGYEQYF. CDR3 in DNA: TGTGCCAGCAGTTACCAGACCGGCTACGAGCAGTACTTC.

J is TRBJ2-1 and V is TRBV27, with 8 positions matching TRBD2. The germline CDR1 and CDR2 sequences are MNHEY and SMNVEV (reference sequence). The junction had 15 bases not matched to a gene; V was cut back by 5 bases and J by 9 bases. The CDR3 has 16 residues. DNA of the CDR3: TGTGCCAGCAGTGCCTTGAGGACTAGCTTTTCATCTGAGCAGTTCTTC. It encodes CASSALRTSFSSEQFF.

This clone was detected only a few times. V gene TRBV7-9 combines with J gene TRBJ2-1, with TRBD2 matching over 7 bases. The length of the CDR3 is 14 residues. CDR1 and CDR2 (germline): SEHNR, FQNEAQ (reference sequence). The V gene end was trimmed by 5 bases and the J gene end by 8 bases; junction bases not matched to a gene: 9. The CDR3 here is CASSPPPGGYEQFF. The CDR3 coding sequence is TGTGCCAGCAGCCCTCCTCCGGGAGGCTATGAGCAGTTCTTC.

The chain couples TRBV6-6 to TRBJ1-1; D is undetermined. CDR1 MNHNY and CDR2 SVGAGI come from the germline V gene (reference sequence). This CDR3 spans 11 amino acids. V lost 7 bases to trimming and J lost 2 bases, with 5 bases between them. The DNA of the CDR3 is TGTGCCAGCATTATAAACACTGAAGCTTTCTTT. Residues: CASIINTEAFF.

The chain recombines TRBV5-6 with TRBJ2-3, with TRBD2 identical over 7 bases. This CDR3 is built from 16 residues. V trimming: 1 base; J trimming: 6 bases; junction bases outside the gene matches: 11. Germline CDR1 and CDR2: SGHDT and YYEEEE. The CDR3 reads CASSLYLSGYYDTQYF. CDR3 coding DNA: TGTGCCAGCAGCTTGTATCTTAGCGGGTACTACGATACGCAGTATTTT.

CDR3 nucleotides: TGTGCCAGCAGCTACAGGACAGCCACCGGGGAGCTGTTTTTT. It is translated as CASSYRTATGELFF. This chain uses TRBV7-6 with TRBJ2-2; D possibly corresponds to TRBD1 (6 bases). Germline assignment: CDR1 SGHVS and CDR2 FNYEAQ. V was trimmed by 4 bases and J by 4 bases, leaving 10 bases between them. This CDR3 region has 14 residues. The full variable domain, with the rest looked up from reference TRBV7-6 and TRBJ2-2, is GAGVSQSPRYKVTKRGQDVALRCDPISGHVSLYWYRQALGQGPEFLTYFNYEAQQDKSGLPNDRFSAERPEGSISTLTIQRTEQRDSAMYRCASSYRTATGELFFGEGSRLTVL.

The CDR3 is CATGRTTNTEAFF. CDR3 in DNA: TGTGCCACCGGTCGGACAACGAACACTGAAGCTTTCTTT. The chain is built from TRBV12-3 or TRBV12-4 and TRBJ1-1, with D possibly matching TRBD1 (5 bases). The CDR3 loop spans 13 amino acids. V dropped 10 bases and J dropped 1 base, with 13 bases sitting between them.

V is TRBV2 and J is TRBJ1-1; D gene uncertain. The CDR3 spans 13 residues. CDR1 is SNHLY and CDR2 is FYNNEI in the germline V gene. Trimming left V 9 bases short and J 0 bases short, with 11 bases between. CDR3 coding DNA: TGTGCCAGGGGAGGCGGTATGAACACTGAAGCTTTCTTT. This gives the protein CARGGGMNTEAFF.

The V and J genes are TRBV27 and TRBJ1-2; weak D call: TRBD1 (5 bases). The CDR3 runs 15 residues. Germline CDR1 MNHEY, CDR2 SMNVEV (reference sequence). V was pared by 5 bases and J by 8 bases, with 21 bases between. The CDR3, as DNA: TGTGCCAGCAGTCCGGGACCGTTCCGCATAATGGGCTACACCTTC. Translation: CASSPGPFRIMGYTF.

This chain uses TRBV5-1 with TRBJ2-1; 10 nucleotides align to TRBD2. The trim removed 3 bases at V and 8 bases at J, leaving 2 bases unmatched. The CDR3 is 13 residues long. CDR1 SGHRS and CDR2 YFSETQ come from the germline V gene. CDR3 coding DNA: TGCGCCAGCAGCTCTAGCGGGAGTGATGAGCAGTTCTTC. Protein product: CASSSSGSDEQFF.

The chain carries TRBV19 and TRBJ2-2; 8 bases line up with TRBD2. V lost 2 bases and J lost 0; bases outside the gene matches: 5. Germline loops: CDR1 LNHDA, CDR2 SQIVND (reference sequence). The CDR3 covers 17 residues. The chain's CDR3 is CASSIKPAGANTGELFF. CDR3 nucleotides: TGTGCCAGTAGTATAAAGCCAGCGGGGGCGAACACCGGGGAGCTGTTTTTT.

This clone was counted once. The chain is built from TRBV6-5 and TRBJ2-2, with TRBD2 matching over 7 bases. Germline-derived CDR1 and CDR2 are MNHEY and SVGAGI. The CDR3 has 14 residues. Germline trimming cut 5 bases from V and 4 bases from J; bases unmatched to any gene: 4. The CDR3 DNA reads as TGTGCCAGCAGTCTGACTAGCAGCACCGGGGAGCTGTTTTTT. This gives the protein CASSLTSSTGELFF.

The J gene is TRBJ2-1, the V gene TRBV15; the match to TRBD2 covers 8 bases. From germline, CDR1 is LNHNV and CDR2 YYDKDF (reference sequence). J was trimmed by 7 bases and V by 7 bases; bases with no gene match: 9. The length of the CDR3 is 14 residues. This CDR3 reads CATTYGGERNEQFF. The CDR3 nucleotides read TGTGCCACCACGTACGGGGGGGAGCGGAATGAGCAGTTCTTC.

This chain joins TRBV5-1 and TRBJ2-1; D uncertain. The germline gives CDR1 SGHRS, CDR2 YFSETQ. Trimming cost V 4 bases and J 0 bases, with 14 bases left between them. The CDR3 runs to 16 residues. The CDR3 region has the DNA TGCGCCAGCAGCAATTTGAGGACCCACTCCTACAATGAGCAGTTCTTC. This encodes CASSNLRTHSYNEQFF.